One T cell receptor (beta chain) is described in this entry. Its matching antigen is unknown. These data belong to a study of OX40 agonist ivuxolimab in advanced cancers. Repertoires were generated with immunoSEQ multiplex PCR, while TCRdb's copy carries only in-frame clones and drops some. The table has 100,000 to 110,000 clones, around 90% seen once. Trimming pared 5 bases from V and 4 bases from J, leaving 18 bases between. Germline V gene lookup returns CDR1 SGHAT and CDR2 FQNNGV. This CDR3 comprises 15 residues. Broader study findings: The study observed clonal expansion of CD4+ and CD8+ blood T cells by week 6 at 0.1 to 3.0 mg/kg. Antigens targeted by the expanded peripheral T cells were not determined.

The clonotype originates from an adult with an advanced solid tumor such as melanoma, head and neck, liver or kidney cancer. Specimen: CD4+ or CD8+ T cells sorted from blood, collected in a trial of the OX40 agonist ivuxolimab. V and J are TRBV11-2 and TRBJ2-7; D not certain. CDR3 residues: CASSPLASRVYEQYF. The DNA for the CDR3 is TGTGCCAGCAGCCCACTGGCCTCTAGGGTTTACGAGCAGTACTTC.